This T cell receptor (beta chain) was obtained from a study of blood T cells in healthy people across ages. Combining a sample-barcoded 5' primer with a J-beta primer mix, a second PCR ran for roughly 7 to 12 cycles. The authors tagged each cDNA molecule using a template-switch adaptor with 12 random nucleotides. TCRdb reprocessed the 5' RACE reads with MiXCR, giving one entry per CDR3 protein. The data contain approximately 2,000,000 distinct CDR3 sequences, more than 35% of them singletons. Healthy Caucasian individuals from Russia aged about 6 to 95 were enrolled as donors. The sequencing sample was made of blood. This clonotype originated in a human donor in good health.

The CDR3: CASSIESAGNTEAFF. For the CDR3, the DNA is TGTGCCAGTAGTATAGAATCGGCGGGGAACACTGAAGCTTTCTTT. The V call is TRBV19, the J call TRBJ1-1; D unresolved. In germline, CDR1 is LNHDA, CDR2 SQIVND (reference sequence). CDR3 length: 15 amino acids. The V and J ends lost 0 bases and 1 base respectively, with 9 bases between them.